Below, one T cell receptor beta chain is given with its context. V trimming: 6 bases; J trimming: 3 bases; junction bases outside the gene matches: 7. The CDR3 runs to 14 residues. Per the germline V gene, CDR1 is LGHNT and CDR2 is FRNRAP. This sample was taken from a study of blood T cell repertoires in COVID-19. About the study: The analysed material was cDNA or gDNA that came from T cells, B-cell-depleted T cells, or PBMCs.

Clones were sequenced by immunoSEQ multiplex PCR, and TCRdb holds only the in-frame ones, with some missing. This table holds roughly 240,000 clones, about 85% found once. Material: peripheral blood. The chain joins TRBV12-5 to TRBJ2-7; TRBD2 aligns across 8 bases. The sequence was obtained from a man younger than 35 with active or convalescent COVID-19. The CDR3 protein is CASGPGSGGYEQYF. The CDR3 bases are TGTGCTAGTGGCCCCGGAAGCGGGGGCTACGAGCAGTACTTC.